The 5 T cell receptor beta chains below come from one sample, sequenced in a study of cytomegalovirus exposure and HLA in healthy donors (dated by TCRdb to about 2017). Libraries were prepared through the immunoSEQ multiplex PCR assay. For the multiplex PCR, a mixture combining 60 forward primers for TCR Vbeta segments and 13 reverse primers for TCR Jbeta segments was used. What TCRdb holds here is the immuneACCESS table cut down to in-frame rearrangements. Part of the clones is not present; checked against another copy, under half of the missing clones reflect an unresolved V gene, and the others are unexplained. The sample records some 99,000 clones, 69% of which are singletons. Of the sample, roughly 1.2% falls within the top ten clones. The sequenced sample was PBMCs. The receptors here all came from a female donor in good health and CMV-seronegative.

This clone has a single count. The CDR3 is CASSDGSGGPTDTQYF. DNA of the CDR3: TGTGCCAGCAGTGACGGAAGCGGGGGGCCCACAGATACGCAGTATTTT. This chain connects TRBV6-4 to TRBJ2-3, with 9 nucleotides matching TRBD2. This CDR3 spans 16 amino acids. CDR1 is MRHNA, CDR2 SNTAGT, per germline. The J segment lost 2 bases and the V segment lost 2 bases, leaving 5 bases of the junction unmatched.

CDR3: CASSIVGGHQPQHF. The CDR3 DNA reads TGTGCCAGTAGTATAGTAGGGGGCCATCAGCCCCAGCATTTT. This sequence joins TRBV19 and TRBJ1-5, with 7 bases aligning to TRBD1. The V gene end was trimmed by 1 base and the J gene end by 5 bases; junction bases not matched to a gene: 2. The CDR3 covers 14 residues. Germline assignment: CDR1 LNHDA and CDR2 SQIVND (reference sequence).

The rearrangement links TRBV2 to TRBJ2-7; 8 bases line up with TRBD2. J lost 1 base, V lost 7 bases, and 3 bases had no gene match. This CDR3 is built from 13 residues. Germline V gene data show CDR1 as SNHLY and CDR2 as FYNNEI. The CDR3 DNA reads as TGTGCCAGCAACGGACTAGCTTCCTACGAGCAGTACTTC. Its protein is CASNGLASYEQYF. The entire variable domain, with the rest obtained from reference TRBV2 and TRBJ2-7, is as follows: EPEVTQTPSHQVTQMGQEVILRCVPISNHLYFYWYRQILGQKVEFLVSFYNNEISEKSEIFDDQFSVERPDGSNFTLKIRSTKLEDSAMYFCASNGLASYEQYFGPGTRLTVT.

The chain uses TRBV30 and TRBJ1-6; tentative D call: TRBD1 (5 bases). Trimming cost V 2 bases and J 9 bases, with 20 bases left between them. The CDR3 runs 16 residues. Per germline, CDR1 GTSNPN and CDR2 SVGIG (reference sequence). CDR3: CAWSIPPRELSSPLHF. CDR3 in DNA: TGTGCCTGGAGTATACCCCCCAGGGAACTGAGTTCACCCCTCCACTTT.

This clone was seen a few times. CDR3: CASSQQTSGSGSDEQYF. Written as DNA, the CDR3 is TGTGCCAGCAGCCAACAGACTAGCGGGAGTGGATCGGACGAGCAGTACTTC. This rearrangement joins TRBV4-2 to TRBJ2-7, with TRBD2 matching 12 bases. V dropped 2 bases and J dropped 5; count of bases not matched to a gene: 10. Per the germline V gene, CDR1 is LGHNA and CDR2 is YNFKEQ. This CDR3 contains 17 residues.